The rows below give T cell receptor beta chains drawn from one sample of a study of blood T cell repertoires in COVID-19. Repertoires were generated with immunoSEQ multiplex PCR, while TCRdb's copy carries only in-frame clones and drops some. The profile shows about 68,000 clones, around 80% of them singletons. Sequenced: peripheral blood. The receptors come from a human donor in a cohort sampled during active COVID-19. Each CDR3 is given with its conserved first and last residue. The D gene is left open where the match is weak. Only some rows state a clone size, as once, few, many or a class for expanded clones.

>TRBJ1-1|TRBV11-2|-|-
CASSLGLGGYTEAFF
TGTGCCAGCAGCTTAGGGTTGGGGGGGTACACTGAAGCTTTCTTT
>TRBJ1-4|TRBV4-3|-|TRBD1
CASSQELTTGGFATNEKLFF
TGCGCCAGCAGCCAAGAGCTTACGACAGGGGGCTTTGCAACTAATGAAAAACTGTTTTTT
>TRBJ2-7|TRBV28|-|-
CASSLSTSSYEQYF
TGTGCCAGCAGTTTATCAACGAGCTCCTACGAGCAGTACTTC
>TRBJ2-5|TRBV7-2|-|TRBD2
CASSPTSGAETQYF
TGTGCCAGCAGCCCAACTAGCGGGGCAGAGACCCAGTACTTC
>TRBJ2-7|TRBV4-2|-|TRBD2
CASSQDARGGGRPYEQYF
TGTGCCAGCAGCCAAGATGCCCGGGGGGGCGGGAGACCCTACGAGCAGTACTTC
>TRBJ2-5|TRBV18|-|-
CASSPRGDRETQYF
TGTGCCAGCTCACCACGGGGGGACAGAGAGACCCAGTACTTC
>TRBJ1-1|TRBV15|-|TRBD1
CATGTGRGDTEAFF
TGTGCCACAGGGACAGGGAGGGGGGACACTGAAGCTTTCTTT
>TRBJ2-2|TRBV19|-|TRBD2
CATDGREGTGELFF
TGTGCCACGGACGGGCGGGAGGGCACCGGGGAGCTGTTTTTT
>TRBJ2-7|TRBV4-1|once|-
CASSLGPGSYEQYF
TGCGCCAGCAGCCTGGGCCCCGGCTCCTACGAGCAGTACTTC
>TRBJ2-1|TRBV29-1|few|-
CSVQSDSYNEQFF
TGCAGCGTTCAATCAGACTCCTACAATGAGCAGTTCTTC
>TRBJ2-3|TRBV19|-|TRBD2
CASSIGGSSGGLTDTQYF
TGTGCCAGTAGTATTGGTGGGTCTAGCGGGGGCCTCACAGATACGCAGTATTTT
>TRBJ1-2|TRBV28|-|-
CASRDSDYGYTF
TGTGCCAGCAGAGACAGTGACTATGGCTACACCTTC
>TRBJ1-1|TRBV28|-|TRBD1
CASGQLNTEAFF
TGTGCGTCGGGACAGTTGAACACTGAAGCTTTCTTT
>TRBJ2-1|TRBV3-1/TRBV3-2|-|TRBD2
CASSLGTSGRDEQFF
TGTGCCAGCAGCCTAGGGACTAGCGGGAGGGATGAGCAGTTCTTC
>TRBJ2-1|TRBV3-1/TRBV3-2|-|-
CASRESGRAYNEQFF
TGTGCCAGCAGAGAAAGCGGGCGGGCCTACAATGAGCAGTTCTTC
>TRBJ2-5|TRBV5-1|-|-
CASSYGRGIETQYF
TGCGCCAGCAGCTATGGACGGGGGATAGAGACCCAGTACTTC
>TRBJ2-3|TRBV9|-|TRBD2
CASGQTSDADTQYF
TGTGCCAGCGGACAAACTAGCGACGCAGATACGCAGTATTTT
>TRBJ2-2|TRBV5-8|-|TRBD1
CASRPGTGSTGELFF
TGTGCCAGCAGACCCGGGACAGGAAGCACCGGGGAGCTGTTTTTT
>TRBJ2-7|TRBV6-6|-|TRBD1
CASSRGQGNYEQYF
TGTGCCAGCAGCCGGGGACAGGGGAACTACGAGCAGTACTTC
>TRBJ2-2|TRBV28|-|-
CASRSGKTGELFF
TGTGCCAGCAGGTCAGGGAAAACCGGGGAGCTGTTTTTT
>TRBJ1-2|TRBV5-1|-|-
CASSRQSDYGYTF
TGCGCCAGCAGCAGACAGTCTGACTATGGCTACACCTTC
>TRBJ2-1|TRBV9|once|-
CASSPTGYPYNEQFF
TGTGCCAGCAGCCCCACAGGGTACCCCTACAATGAGCAGTTCTTC
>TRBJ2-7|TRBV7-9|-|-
CASSPLGSRGASHEQYF
TGTGCCAGCAGCCCGCTAGGATCCAGGGGCGCAAGCCACGAGCAGTACTTC
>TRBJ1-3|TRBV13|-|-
CASSLDRGSGNTIYF
TGTGCCAGCAGCCTGGATCGTGGGAGTGGAAACACCATATATTTT
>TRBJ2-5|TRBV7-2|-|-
CASSLGLLETQYF
TGTGCCAGCAGCTTAGGGCTTCTAGAGACCCAGTACTTC
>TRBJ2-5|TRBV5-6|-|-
CASSLNSETQYF
TGTGCCAGCAGCTTGAACAGTGAGACCCAGTACTTC
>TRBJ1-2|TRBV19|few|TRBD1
CASSLPGTGDGYTF
TGTGCCAGTAGTCTTCCCGGGACAGGGGATGGCTACACCTTC
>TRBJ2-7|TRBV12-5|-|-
CASGLTRRASTSYEQYF
TGTGCTAGTGGTTTGACCCGGCGGGCATCCACTTCCTACGAGCAGTACTTC
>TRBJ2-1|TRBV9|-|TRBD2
CASSAPPGLAGGSSYNEQFF
TGTGCCAGCAGCGCACCGCCGGGACTAGCGGGAGGGAGCTCCTACAATGAGCAGTTCTTC
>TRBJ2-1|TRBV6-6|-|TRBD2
CASSYSAGGPNEQFF
TGTGCCAGCAGTTACTCTGCGGGGGGGCCCAATGAGCAGTTCTTC
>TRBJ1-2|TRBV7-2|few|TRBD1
CASSLWDSLGYTF
TGTGCCAGCAGCTTATGGGACAGTCTGGGCTACACCTTC
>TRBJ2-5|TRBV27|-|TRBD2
CASRSAGGQETQYF
TGTGCCAGCAGATCCGCGGGGGGCCAAGAGACCCAGTACTTC
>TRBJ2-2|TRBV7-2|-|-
CASSLRRGTGELFF
TGTGCCAGCAGCTTAAGGAGGGGCACCGGGGAGCTGTTTTTT
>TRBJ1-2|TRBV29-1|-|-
CSVEDSDYGYTF
TGCAGCGTTGAAGATTCTGACTATGGCTACACCTTC
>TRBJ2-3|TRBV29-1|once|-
CSVDLGRDTQYF
TGCAGCGTTGACCTCGGGAGAGATACGCAGTATTTT
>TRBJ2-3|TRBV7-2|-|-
CASSATGGPPDTQYF
TGTGCCAGCAGCGCGACGGGGGGCCCCCCAGATACGCAGTATTTT
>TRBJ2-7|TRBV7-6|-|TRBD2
CASSLVSGASGGSYEQYF
TGTGCCAGCAGCTTAGTATCTGGGGCTAGCGGTGGATCCTACGAGCAGTACTTC
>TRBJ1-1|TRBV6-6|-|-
CASSYSVNTEAFF
TGTGCCAGCAGTTATTCAGTGAACACTGAAGCTTTCTTT
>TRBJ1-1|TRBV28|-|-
CASSPGQLTEAFF
TGTGCCAGCAGTCCGGGACAACTCACTGAAGCTTTCTTT
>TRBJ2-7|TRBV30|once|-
CAWSVQGYEQYF
TGTGCCTGGAGTGTACAGGGTTACGAGCAGTACTTC
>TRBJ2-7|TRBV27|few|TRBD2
CASRLAGGFREQYF
TGTGCCAGCAGACTAGCGGGAGGCTTCCGGGAGCAGTACTTC
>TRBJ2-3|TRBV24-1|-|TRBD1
CATSDRDRLGDTQYF
TGTGCCACCAGTGATAGGGACAGGTTGGGGGATACGCAGTATTTT
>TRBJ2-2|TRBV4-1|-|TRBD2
CASSQEGGGLTWELFF
TGCGCCAGCAGCCAAGAAGGCGGGGGGCTTACCTGGGAGCTGTTTTTT